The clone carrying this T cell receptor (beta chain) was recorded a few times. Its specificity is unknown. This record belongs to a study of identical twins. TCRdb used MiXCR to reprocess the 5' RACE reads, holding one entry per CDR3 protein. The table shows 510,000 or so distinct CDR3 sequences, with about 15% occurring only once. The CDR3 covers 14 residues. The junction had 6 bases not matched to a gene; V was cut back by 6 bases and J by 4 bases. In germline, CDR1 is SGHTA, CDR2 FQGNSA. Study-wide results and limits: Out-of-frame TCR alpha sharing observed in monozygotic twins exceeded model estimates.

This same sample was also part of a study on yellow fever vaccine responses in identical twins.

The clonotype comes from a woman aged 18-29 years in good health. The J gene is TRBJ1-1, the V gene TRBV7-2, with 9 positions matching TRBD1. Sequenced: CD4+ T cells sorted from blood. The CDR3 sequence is CASRPTGGSTEAFF. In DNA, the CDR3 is TGTGCCAGCAGACCGACAGGGGGTTCCACTGAAGCTTTCTTT.